Below, 22 T cell receptor beta chains from the same sample are listed, as sequenced in a study of Ad26.COV2.S vaccination and SARS-CoV-2 variants. The method was immunoSEQ multiplex PCR; TCRdb's version includes in-frame clones alone and lacks a portion of them. The sample has more than 300,000 clones, 85% seen once. Indicated treatment: 19 received Ad26.COV2.S at low or high dose, single or two shots; roughly 5 received placebo; per-sample allocation not given. The samples were gathered on day 63 after the first injection of vaccine or placebo. Material: peripheral blood, obtained in a trial of Ad26.COV2.S vaccine versus placebo. All receptors derive from a person between 18 and 65 years old who received the Ad26.COV2.S COVID-19 vaccine or a placebo.

The V gene is TRBV10-2, the J gene TRBJ1-5, with a possible D match to TRBD1 (6 bases). The CDR3 totals 14 residues. Trimming pared 6 bases from V and 4 bases from J, leaving 13 bases between. Germline CDR1 WSHSY, CDR2 SAAADI. This CDR3 is CASREPGANQPQHF. In nucleotides, the CDR3 is TGCGCCAGCAGGGAGCCGGGGGCGAATCAGCCCCAGCATTTT.

The chain uses TRBV5-1 and TRBJ1-4; unclear D gene. This CDR3 has 14 amino acids. The V and J ends lost 4 bases and 6 bases respectively, with 13 bases between them. CDR1 is SGHRS, CDR2 YFSETQ, per germline. For the CDR3, the DNA is TGCGCCAGCAGCCGAAACCCAGGTGATGAAAAACTGTTTTTT. The encoded protein is CASSRNPGDEKLFF.

The chain combines TRBV9 with TRBJ2-1; D perhaps matches TRBD1 (5 bases). Germline CDR1 is SGDLS and CDR2 is YYNGEE. V was shortened by 0 bases and J by 1 base, with 8 bases between the two germline ends. This CDR3 contains 15 residues. The DNA for the CDR3 is TGTGCCAGCAGCGTAGAGGGGCTATCCTACAATGAGCAGTTCTTC. As protein: CASSVEGLSYNEQFF. Filled out from reference TRBV9 and TRBJ2-1, the complete variable domain reads DSGVTQTPKHLITATGQRVTLRCSPRSGDLSVYWYQQSLDQGLQFLIQYYNGEERAKGNILERFSAQQFPDLHSELNLSSLELGDSALYFCASSVEGLSYNEQFFGPGTRLTVL.

This clone was seen more than once but under ten times. The rearrangement uses TRBV19 and TRBJ1-1; D remains unclear. This CDR3 comprises 14 residues. Per the germline V gene, CDR1 is LNHDA and CDR2 is SQIVND (reference sequence). V was trimmed by 5 bases and J by 0 bases, leaving 10 bases between them. The CDR3 DNA is TGTGCCAGTAGTGCCCTAAGGTTGAACACTGAAGCTTTCTTT. This encodes CASSALRLNTEAFF.

The rearrangement uses TRBV7-9 and TRBJ2-3; 10 positions agree with TRBD2. V gave up 4 bases and J gave up 5 bases; unmatched junction bases: 18. The CDR3 consists of 19 residues. CDR1 SEHNR and CDR2 FQNEAQ come from the germline V gene (reference sequence). CDR3 bases: TGTGCCAGCAGCTCTCTGCCTCCCCTCGGGACTAGCGAGGGAGATACGCAGTATTTT. It specifies CASSSLPPLGTSEGDTQYF. The complete variable domain, with remaining parts taken from reference TRBV7-9 and TRBJ2-3, reads DTGVSQNPRHKITKRGQNVTFRCDPISEHNRLYWYRQTLGQGPEFLTYFQNEAQLEKSRLLSDRFSAERPKGSFSTLEIQRTEQGDSAMYLCASSSLPPLGTSEGDTQYFGPGTRLTVL.

The CDR3: CASSKPTSGGLEQFF. CDR3 DNA: TGTGCCAGCAGTAAACCGACTAGCGGGGGATTAGAGCAGTTCTTC. The chain joins TRBV6-5 to TRBJ2-1, with 12 bases matching TRBD2. Trimming cost V 5 bases and J 10 bases; bases outside gene matches: 9. The CDR3 extends over 15 amino acids. Germline V gives CDR1 MNHEY, CDR2 SVGAGI.

In this sample, this clone turned up a few times. V is TRBV20-1 and J is TRBJ2-7; D gene unclear. CDR1 is DFQATT, CDR2 SNEGSKA, per germline (reference sequence). CDR3 size: 11 residues. The V gene lost 5 bases and the J gene lost 0 bases, with 5 bases spanning the gap. Here the CDR3 reads CSAPRSYEQYF. The CDR3 region has the DNA TGCAGTGCTCCTCGCTCCTACGAGCAGTACTTC.

This chain links TRBV30 with TRBJ2-3; maybe TRBD2 (5 bases). V shed 3 bases and J shed 0 bases, with 10 bases lying between them. This CDR3 is built from 14 residues. The germline CDR1 and CDR2 sequences are GTSNPN and SVGIG (reference sequence). CDR3 coding DNA: TGTGCCTGGAGGCCAGGAGGAAGCACAGATACGCAGTATTTT. It yields the protein CAWRPGGSTDTQYF.

V usage is TRBV9 and J usage is TRBJ2-2; TRBD2 might be the D (5 bases). This CDR3 is built from 14 residues. The germline V gene has CDR1 SGDLS and CDR2 YYNGEE. Trimming pared 1 base from V and 7 bases from J, leaving 11 bases between. CDR3 nucleotides: TGTGCCAGCAGCGTAACGGGGTCAGGCGGGGAGCTGTTTTTT. Its protein is CASSVTGSGGELFF.

The chain has TRBV28 and TRBJ1-2, with 7 bases that match TRBD1. V shed 6 bases and J 0 bases; nucleotides not matched to a gene: 4. The CDR3 is 14 amino acids. Germline CDR1 MDHEN, CDR2 SYDVKM. CDR3 coding DNA: TGTGCCAGCAGACAGGGGCTAGCTAACTATGGCTACACCTTC. Its translation: CASRQGLANYGYTF.

The rearrangement uses TRBV9 and TRBJ2-2, with 13 positions matching TRBD2. The V gene's germline CDR1 is SGDLS and CDR2 YYNGEE. The CDR3 has 17 residues. The trim removed 3 bases at V and 1 base at J, leaving 3 bases unmatched. Here the CDR3 DNA reads TGTGCCAGCAGCGACCGGACTAGCGGGGGGAACACCGGGGAGCTGTTTTTT. Its protein product is CASSDRTSGGNTGELFF.

This clone was counted a single time. This rearrangement joins TRBV7-9 to TRBJ2-3; 10 bases map to TRBD1. After removal of 1 base from V and 2 bases from J, the junction contained 3 bases not matched to a gene. CDR3 length: 16 amino acids. Germline CDR1 SEHNR, CDR2 FQNEAQ (reference sequence). The CDR3 DNA follows: TGTGCCAGCAGCTTAGAGGGACAGGGGTACACAGATACGCAGTATTTT. This translates into CASSLEGQGYTDTQYF.

The J gene is TRBJ2-5, the V gene TRBV6-6; 10 bases map to TRBD2. CDR1 is MNHNY and CDR2 is SVGAGI in the germline V gene (reference sequence). V shed 2 bases, J shed 6 bases, and the junction held 6 bases outside the gene matches. The CDR3 contains 15 residues. CDR3 amino acids: CASSYASGGGKTQYF. Written as DNA, the CDR3 is TGTGCCAGCAGTTACGCTAGCGGGGGTGGGAAGACCCAGTACTTC.

The J gene is TRBJ2-3, the V gene TRBV11-2; D perhaps matches TRBD1 (5 bases). The CDR3 has 17 amino acids. Germline V gives CDR1 SGHAT, CDR2 FQNNGV. V was cut by 3 bases and J by 3 bases, with 19 bases left in between. CDR3 in amino acids: CASSFTFGAARTDTQYF. The CDR3 DNA follows: TGTGCCAGCAGCTTCACCTTTGGGGCAGCAAGAACAGATACGCAGTATTTT.

The chain uses TRBV27 and TRBJ1-6; TRBD1 agrees at 11 bases. Losses at the gene ends were 2 bases for V and 6 bases for J; bases not matched to a gene: 3. In germline, CDR1 is MNHEY, CDR2 SMNVEV (reference sequence). This CDR3 has 16 residues. The CDR3 sequence: CASSLRTGGSNSPLHF. CDR3 nucleotides: TGTGCCAGCAGTTTAAGGACAGGGGGCAGTAATTCACCCCTCCACTTT.

The J gene is TRBJ2-5, the V gene TRBV7-8; 9 bases match TRBD1. CDR3 length equals 16 residues. Germline loops: CDR1 SGHVS, CDR2 FQNEAQ. With V trimmed by 2 bases and J by 4 bases, 8 bases remained unmatched. Here the CDR3 reads CASSLTPGQGRETQYF. In DNA, the CDR3 is TGTGCCAGCAGCTTAACCCCCGGACAGGGGAGAGAGACCCAGTACTTC.

The chain links TRBV11-2 to TRBJ1-6; 8 bases align to TRBD1. Germline loops: CDR1 SGHAT, CDR2 FQNNGV. The length of the CDR3 is 14 residues. Trimming cost V 6 bases and J 9 bases; bases outside gene matches: 7. The CDR3 nucleotides read TGTGCCAGCAGATCGACAGGGGAGGTTTCACCCCTCCACTTT. It yields the protein CASRSTGEVSPLHF.

V and J are TRBV5-8 and TRBJ1-5, with 8 bases aligning to TRBD1. Trimming took 1 base from V and 9 from J; bases not matched to a gene: 12. CDR1 is SGHTS, CDR2 YDEGEE, per germline. The CDR3 extends over 16 amino acids. The CDR3 is CASSLWAGGSGGPQHF. DNA for the CDR3: TGTGCCAGCAGCTTGTGGGCAGGGGGCTCGGGCGGGCCCCAGCATTTT.

The chain recombines TRBV4-1 with TRBJ1-2; D call uncertain. The germline V gene has CDR1 MGHRA and CDR2 YSYEKL. The CDR3 is made up of 15 amino acids. Trimming left V 3 bases short and J 3 bases short, with 14 bases between. The CDR3 DNA sequence: TGCGCCAGCAGCCAGGGGAGACTGAACGACTATGGCTACACCTTC. This sequence encodes CASSQGRLNDYGYTF.

This chain joins TRBV6-1 and TRBJ1-4; D possibly corresponds to TRBD1 (5 bases). Germline-derived CDR1 and CDR2 are MNHNS and SASEGT. The V gene lost 2 bases and the J gene lost 8 bases, with 12 bases spanning the gap. The CDR3 spans 14 residues. CDR3 coding DNA: TGTGCCAGCAGTGAAACAGGACCTGAGGAAAAACTGTTTTTT. Its translation: CASSETGPEEKLFF.

This clone was seen once. The chain uses TRBV2 and TRBJ1-1; no clear D gene. V was pared by 7 bases and J by 4 bases, with 16 bases between. The length of the CDR3 is 14 residues. Germline CDR1 reads SNHLY; CDR2 reads FYNNEI. The CDR3 loop reads CASIMRSGVTEAFF. The CDR3, as DNA: TGTGCCAGCATTATGAGGTCTGGGGTCACTGAAGCTTTCTTT.

CDR3 coding DNA: TGTGCCAGCTCAGCCCCAGGGGGGGGCTACACCTTC. Its protein product is CASSAPGGGYTF. The rearrangement joins TRBV18 to TRBJ1-2; 7 bases line up with TRBD1. CDR1 KGHSH and CDR2 LQKENI come from the germline V gene. The junction had 5 bases not matched to a gene; V was cut back by 5 bases and J by 8 bases. The CDR3 extends over 12 amino acids.